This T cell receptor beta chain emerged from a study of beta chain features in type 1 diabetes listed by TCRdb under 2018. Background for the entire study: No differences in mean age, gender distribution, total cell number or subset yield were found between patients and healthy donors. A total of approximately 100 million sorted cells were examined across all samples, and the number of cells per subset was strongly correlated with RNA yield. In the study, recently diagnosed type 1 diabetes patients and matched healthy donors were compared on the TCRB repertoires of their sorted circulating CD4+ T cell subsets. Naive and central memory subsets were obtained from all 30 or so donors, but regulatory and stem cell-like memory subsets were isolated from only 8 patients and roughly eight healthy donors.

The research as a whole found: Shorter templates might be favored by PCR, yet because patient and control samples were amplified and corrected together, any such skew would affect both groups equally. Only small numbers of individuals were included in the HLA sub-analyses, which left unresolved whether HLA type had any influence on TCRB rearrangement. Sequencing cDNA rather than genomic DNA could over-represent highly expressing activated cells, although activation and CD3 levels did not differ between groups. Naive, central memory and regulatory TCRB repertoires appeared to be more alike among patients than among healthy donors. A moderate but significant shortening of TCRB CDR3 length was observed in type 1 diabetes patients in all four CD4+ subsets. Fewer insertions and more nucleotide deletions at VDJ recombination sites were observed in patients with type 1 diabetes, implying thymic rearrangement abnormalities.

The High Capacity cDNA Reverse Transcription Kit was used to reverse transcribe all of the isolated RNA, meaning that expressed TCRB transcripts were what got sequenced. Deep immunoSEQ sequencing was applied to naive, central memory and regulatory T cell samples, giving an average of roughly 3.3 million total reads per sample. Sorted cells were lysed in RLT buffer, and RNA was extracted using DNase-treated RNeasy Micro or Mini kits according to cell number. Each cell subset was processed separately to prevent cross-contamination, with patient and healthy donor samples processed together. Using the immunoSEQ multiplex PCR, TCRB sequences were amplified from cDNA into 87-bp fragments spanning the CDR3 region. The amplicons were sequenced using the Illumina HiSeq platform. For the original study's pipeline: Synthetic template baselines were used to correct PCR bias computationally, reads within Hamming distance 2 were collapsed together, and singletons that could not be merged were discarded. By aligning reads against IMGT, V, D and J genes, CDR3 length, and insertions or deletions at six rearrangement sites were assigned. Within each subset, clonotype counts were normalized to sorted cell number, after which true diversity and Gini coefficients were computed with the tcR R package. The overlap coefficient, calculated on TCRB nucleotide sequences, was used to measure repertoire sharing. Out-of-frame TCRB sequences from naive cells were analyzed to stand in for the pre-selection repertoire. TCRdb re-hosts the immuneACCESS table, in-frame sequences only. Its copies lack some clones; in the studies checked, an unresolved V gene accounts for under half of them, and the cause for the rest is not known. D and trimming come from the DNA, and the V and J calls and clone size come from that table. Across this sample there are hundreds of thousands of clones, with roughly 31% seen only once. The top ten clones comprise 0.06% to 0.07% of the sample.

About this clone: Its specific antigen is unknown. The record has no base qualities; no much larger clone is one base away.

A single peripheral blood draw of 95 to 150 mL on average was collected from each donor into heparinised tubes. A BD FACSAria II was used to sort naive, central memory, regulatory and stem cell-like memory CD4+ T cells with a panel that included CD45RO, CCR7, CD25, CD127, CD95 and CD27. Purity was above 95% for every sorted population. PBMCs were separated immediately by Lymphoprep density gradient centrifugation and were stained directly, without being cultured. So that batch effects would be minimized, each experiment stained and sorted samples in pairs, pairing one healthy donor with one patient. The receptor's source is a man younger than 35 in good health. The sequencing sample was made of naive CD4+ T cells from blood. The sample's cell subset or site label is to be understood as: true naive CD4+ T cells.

This receptor carries the CDR3 CASSPSGLAVGEQYF. The DNA sequence is TGTGCCAGCAGCCCGTCGGGACTAGCGGTGGGCGAGCAGTACTTC. Recombination connected TRBV7-2 to TRBJ2-7; TRBD2 agrees with 11 junctional bases. The CDR3 sequence holds 15 residues, the cysteine and phenylalanine included. The retained sequence is limited to the CDR3, 45 bases, with the frame set at the first base. Ends trimmed: V by 5 bases, J by 6 bases; bases unmatched to a gene: 9. From the germline V gene, CDR1 is SGHTA and CDR2 is FQGNSA.